This TCR beta chain comes out of a study of T cells in Graves' hyperthyroidism and ophthalmopathy. Subjects with ophthalmopathy showed a Clinical Activity Score no lower than 3, a NOSPECS grade no lower than 4, and a duration shorter than 3 months. The authors obtained PBMCs from more than 8 ml of fresh peripheral blood. Amplified TCR beta CDR3 regions came from RNA transcripts. A first-round RT-PCR of the TCR CDR3 used the HTBI primer set. One entry per CDR3 protein, called by TCRdb with MiXCR from the multiplex PCR reads. This table holds about 600,000 distinct CDR3 sequences, 13% to 15% found once. This clonotype was picked up many times. The antigen is undetermined. V lost 0 bases and J 8 bases, leaving 13 bases between the germline ends. The CDR3 length is 14 residues. Per germline, CDR1 MNHEY and CDR2 SVGEGT. Study-level findings and limits: The model anticipated ophthalmopathy a median about six months pre-onset. In blood, most of the thyroid clonotypes expanded above 0.001 were also present.

This TCR derives from a young woman with Graves' ophthalmopathy. The rearrangement joins TRBV6-2 or TRBV6-3 to TRBJ1-1; the D gene is possibly TRBD1 (6 bases). Input material: blood. The CDR3: CASSYSHRAAEAFF. The DNA for the CDR3 is TGTGCCAGCAGTTACTCGCACAGGGCAGCAGAAGCTTTCTTT.